These T cell receptor beta chains were read from a single sample in a study of radiation and T cells in renal cell carcinoma. Method: immunoSEQ multiplex PCR; TCRdb's copy keeps in-frame clones and lacks some. The sample has some 130,000 clones; 75% to 85% are singletons. Specimen: blood, collected from a patient whose treatment included radiotherapy and nephrectomy. Receptor source: a woman aged 55-69 years with renal cell carcinoma. The CDR3 runs from the conserved cysteine through the conserved F or W. The D gene is left open where the match is weak. Expanded clones are given a class, and other clones once, few, many or no size at all.

>-|-|TRBJ1-2|TRBV2
CASGTASWGYTF
TGTGCCAGCGGTACAGCTAGCTGGGGCTACACCTTC
>-|-|TRBJ1-4|TRBV27
CASSGFTNEKLFF
TGTGCCAGCAGTGGCTTTACTAATGAAAAACTGTTTTTT
>TRBD1|-|TRBJ2-1|TRBV6-5
CASSSTSGTVYNEQFF
TGTGCCAGCAGTTCAACGTCCGGGACAGTCTACAATGAGCAGTTCTTC
>-|-|TRBJ1-2|TRBV4-1
CASSRPDTGTIYGYTF
TGCGCCAGCAGCCGCCCAGATACCGGGACGATATATGGCTACACCTTC
>-|-|TRBJ1-1|TRBV5-4
CASSLSDRLDTEAFF
TGTGCCAGCAGCTTGAGCGACAGGCTGGACACTGAAGCTTTCTTT
>-|once|TRBJ1-6|TRBV13
CASTTTEGYNSPLHF
TGTGCCAGCACCACCACCGAGGGCTATAATTCACCCCTCCACTTT
>-|-|TRBJ2-7|TRBV1
CTSSLSALHNRDF
TGCACCAGCAGCCTCTCCGCACTGCACAATAGGGACTTC
>-|-|TRBJ1-2|TRBV30
CAWSVLGRNYGYTF
TGTGCCTGGAGTGTACTGGGACGTAACTATGGCTACACCTTC
>-|-|TRBJ1-2|TRBV9
CASSVGSRATYGYTF
TGTGCCAGCAGCGTAGGTTCCAGGGCGACCTATGGCTACACCTTC
>TRBD2|-|TRBJ2-1|TRBV5-1
CASSISGGNYNEQFF
TGCGCCAGCAGCATTAGCGGGGGGAATTACAATGAGCAGTTCTTC
>-|once|TRBJ2-6|TRBV4-3
CASSPGNVLTF
TGCGCCAGCAGCCCAGGCAACGTCCTGACTTTC
>-|-|TRBJ2-1|TRBV23-1
CASSQLTPASGALWGYNEQFF
TGCGCCAGCAGTCAACTTACGCCGGCCTCAGGGGCCCTGTGGGGCTACAATGAGCAGTTCTTC
>-|-|TRBJ1-3|TRBV5-1
CASRSEISGNTIYF
TGCGCCAGCAGGTCAGAGATCTCTGGAAACACCATATATTTT
>-|-|TRBJ2-7|TRBV7-2
CASRLTGISYEQYF
TGTGCCAGCAGACTCACCGGGATTTCCTACGAGCAGTACTTC
>TRBD1|few|TRBJ2-2|TRBV19
CASRTGGQGNTGELFF
TGTGCCAGTAGGACGGGGGGACAGGGGAACACCGGGGAGCTGTTTTTT
>-|few|TRBJ1-1|TRBV28
CASTFGQLRREAFF
TGTGCCAGCACCTTTGGACAGCTACGCCGTGAAGCTTTCTTT
>TRBD1|-|TRBJ2-5|TRBV5-6
CASEGGQRTTQYF
TGTGCCAGCGAAGGGGGACAGCGGACGACCCAGTACTTC
>-|-|TRBJ2-1|TRBV5-6
CASSYKTTGSYNEQFF
TGTGCCAGCAGCTATAAGACGACCGGCTCCTACAATGAGCAGTTCTTC
>-|-|TRBJ1-1|TRBV7-8
CASSLGGPNTEAFF
TGTGCCAGCAGCTTAGGAGGCCCCAACACTGAAGCTTTCTTT
>-|-|TRBJ2-1|TRBV6-1
CASSVDGTNYNEQFF
TGTGCCAGCAGTGTAGACGGGACAAATTACAATGAGCAGTTCTTC
>-|-|TRBJ2-2|TRBV2
CASSFGREDTGELFF
TGTGCCAGCAGCTTCGGCAGGGAGGACACCGGGGAGCTGTTTTTT
>-|few|TRBJ1-1|TRBV4-2
CASSPGVLNTEAFF
TGTGCCAGCAGCCCCGGGGTCCTGAACACTGAAGCTTTCTTT
>TRBD1|once|TRBJ1-1|TRBV29-1
CSGTGTGVSEAFF
TGCAGCGGGACCGGGACAGGGGTTTCTGAAGCTTTCTTT
>TRBD1|-|TRBJ1-2|TRBV6-1
CASRLGQAVVYGYTF
TGTGCCAGCAGGCTTGGACAGGCTGTGGTCTATGGCTACACCTTC
>-|-|TRBJ2-3|TRBV14
CASSQGGTDTQYF
TGTGCCAGCAGCCAAGGTGGCACAGATACGCAGTATTTT
>-|-|TRBJ2-5|TRBV19
CASSPMYQETQYF
TGTGCCAGTAGTCCAATGTACCAAGAGACCCAGTACTTC
>-|-|TRBJ2-1|TRBV5-4
CASSRQASSYNEQFF
TGTGCCAGCAGCAGACAGGCGAGCTCCTACAATGAGCAGTTCTTC
>-|-|TRBJ1-2|TRBV5-1
CASSFGGNGYTF
TGCGCCAGCAGCTTTGGGGGAAATGGCTACACCTTC
>-|-|TRBJ2-7|TRBV27
CASSPRQATGEQYF
TGTGCCAGCAGTCCCCGACAGGCCACGGGCGAGCAGTACTTC
>-|-|TRBJ1-2|TRBV27
CASSPMSGGYTF
TGTGCCAGCAGTCCCATGAGTGGGGGCTACACCTTC
>TRBD2|-|TRBJ2-5|TRBV5-4
CASSLERGGPETQYF
TGTGCCAGCAGCTTGGAGCGGGGGGGCCCGGAGACCCAGTACTTC
>-|-|TRBJ1-5|TRBV19
CAIWDGGNQPQHF
TGTGCCATTTGGGACGGTGGCAATCAGCCCCAGCATTTT
>TRBD1|-|TRBJ1-6|TRBV4-1
CASSPLRGQGSPLHF
TGCGCCAGCAGCCCTCTCAGGGGGCAGGGTTCACCCCTCCACTTT
>-|-|TRBJ1-2|TRBV28
CASSQGPWGGYTF
TGTGCCAGCAGCCAGGGACCGTGGGGTGGCTACACCTTC
>TRBD1|-|TRBJ1-2|TRBV6-5
CASSPWTGASYGYTF
TGTGCCAGCAGTCCATGGACAGGGGCAAGCTATGGCTACACCTTC
>TRBD1|-|TRBJ1-3|TRBV29-1
CSVATRTGSGGNTIYF
TGCAGCGTTGCCACCCGGACAGGGTCAGGTGGAAACACCATATATTTT
>-|-|TRBJ2-2|TRBV7-6
CASSSLQGNTGELFF
TGTGCCAGCAGCTCGCTACAGGGGAACACCGGGGAGCTGTTTTTT
>-|-|TRBJ2-5|TRBV28
CASSLVSTETQYF
TGTGCCAGCAGTTTGGTCAGTACTGAGACCCAGTACTTC
>TRBD1|-|TRBJ1-4|TRBV5-1
CASSRGQGKATNEKLFF
TGCGCCAGCAGCCGTGGACAGGGAAAGGCGACTAATGAAAAACTGTTTTTT
>-|once|TRBJ1-5|TRBV5-5
CASSLGALNQPQHF
TGTGCCAGCAGCTTGGGGGCCCTGAATCAGCCCCAGCATTTT
>-|once|TRBJ2-2|TRBV10-1
CASSKWAPGSTGELFF
TGCGCCAGCAGTAAATGGGCCCCAGGGAGCACCGGGGAGCTGTTTTTT
>TRBD1|-|TRBJ1-1|TRBV7-9
CASSLGTGWVDEAFF
TGTGCCAGCAGCTTGGGGACAGGGTGGGTCGATGAAGCTTTCTTT
>TRBD2|-|TRBJ2-2|TRBV27
CASSFLTSGGAGELFF
TGTGCCAGCAGTTTTCTGACTAGCGGGGGGGCCGGGGAGCTGTTTTTT
>-|few|TRBJ2-2|TRBV2
CASWQGNTGELFF
TGTGCCAGCTGGCAGGGGAACACCGGGGAGCTGTTTTTT
>TRBD1|-|TRBJ2-7|TRBV7-6
CASSSTPRGRGYEQYF
TGTGCCAGCAGCTCGACGCCCAGGGGGCGCGGTTACGAGCAGTACTTC